A selection of T cell receptor beta chains follows, all from one sample in a study of PD-L1 blockade in urothelial cancer. Repertoires were generated with immunoSEQ multiplex PCR, while TCRdb's copy carries only in-frame clones and drops some. The sample has 70,000 to 75,000 clones, 84% seen once. Sequenced here: PBMCs, sampled around atezolizumab (anti-PD-L1) treatment. The receptors were sampled from a woman aged 70-85 years with urothelial cancer. CDR3s include the opening cysteine and the closing phenylalanine or tryptophan. The D gene is left open where the match is weak. The listing skips clone size in some rows; elsewhere it reads once, few, many or a size class.

D gene	CDR3 length	V gene	J gene	clone size	CDR3 DNA	CDR3 protein
.	13	TRBV7-9	TRBJ1-6	.	TGTGCCAGCAGGCGGGGCATGGATTCACCCCTCCACTTT	CASRRGMDSPLHF
TRBD2	16	TRBV6-4	TRBJ2-2	.	TGTGCCAGTCCGAGCGGGAGCGACTTAAGAACCGGGGAGCTGTTTTTT	CASPSGSDLRTGELFF
.	14	TRBV6-1	TRBJ1-2	once	TGTGCCAGCAGTGAACTGACGGGAACCTATGGCTACACCTTC	CASSELTGTYGYTF
.	15	TRBV28	TRBJ2-7	.	TGTGCCAGCAGTTTACGGCAGGTTTTCTCCTACGAGCAGTACTTC	CASSLRQVFSYEQYF
TRBD1	15	TRBV5-1	TRBJ1-1	.	TGCGCCAGCAGCTTGGCCGGGACAGGGTACACTGAAGCTTTCTTT	CASSLAGTGYTEAFF
.	12	TRBV30	TRBJ1-1	.	TGTGCCTGGGCCAGGGAGGTTCATGAAGCTTTCTTT	CAWAREVHEAFF
.	14	TRBV29-1	TRBJ2-3	.	TGCAGCGCCCGACGCGGACAGAAGACAGATACGCAGTATTTT	CSARRGQKTDTQYF
TRBD1	16	TRBV5-1	TRBJ2-5	.	TGCGCCAGCGGGGACAGTGCACTAACAGGGGCGGAGACCCAGTACTTC	CASGDSALTGAETQYF
TRBD1	13	TRBV5-1	TRBJ1-2	.	TGCGCCAGCAGCTCGGGACAGGGGGTTGGCTACACCTTC	CASSSGQGVGYTF
TRBD2	16	TRBV9	TRBJ2-5	.	TGTGCCAGCAGCGTAGGGGCTAGCGGGGGGTGGGAGACCCAGTACTTC	CASSVGASGGWETQYF
TRBD1	12	TRBV29-1	TRBJ1-2	few	TGCAGCACTCGACAGGGAGGCTATGGCTACACCTTC	CSTRQGGYGYTF
.	11	TRBV10-3	TRBJ2-1	.	TGTGCCGTGAGCTCAAACAATGAGCAGTTCTTC	CAVSSNNEQFF
.	14	TRBV5-1	TRBJ1-2	.	TGCGCCAGTCAACAGGACCCGTCTAACTATGGCTACACCTTC	CASQQDPSNYGYTF
.	15	TRBV30	TRBJ2-6	few	TGTGCCTGGAGTGTGTGGGGGGCTGGGGCCAACGTCCTGACTTTC	CAWSVWGAGANVLTF
TRBD1	17	TRBV6-1	TRBJ1-6	.	TGTGCCAGCAGTGGGACAGGGGGCGCGGGCGTTAATTCACCCCTCCACTTT	CASSGTGGAGVNSPLHF
.	11	TRBV20-1	TRBJ2-5	.	TGCAGTGGCCTATTACAAGAGACCCAGTACTTC	CSGLLQETQYF
TRBD1	15	TRBV5-6	TRBJ2-7	.	TGTGCCAGCAGCTTGGGACAGGGGAGATCCTACGAGCAGTACTTC	CASSLGQGRSYEQYF
TRBD2	14	TRBV15	TRBJ2-7	.	TGTGCCACCAGCAGGGAGCGGGGGCCCGACGAGCAGTACTTC	CATSRERGPDEQYF
TRBD2	18	TRBV5-1	TRBJ2-2	once	TGCGCCAGCAGCCCGCTGGGGACTAGCGGGGGGGCCCCCGGGGAGCTGTTTTTT	CASSPLGTSGGAPGELFF
.	16	TRBV14	TRBJ2-1	.	TGTGCCAGCAGCCCGTTACAGAATAGGGGATACAATGAGCAGTTCTTC	CASSPLQNRGYNEQFF
TRBD2	16	TRBV19	TRBJ2-7	.	TGTGCCAGTAGTCCTAGCGGGGCCACGCCGTCCTACGAGCAGTACTTC	CASSPSGATPSYEQYF
.	12	TRBV7-2	TRBJ1-6	once	TGTGCCAGCAGCAACAATAATTCACCCCTCCACTTT	CASSNNNSPLHF
TRBD2	15	TRBV5-4	TRBJ2-6	.	TGTGCCAGCACCCGAGCGGGAGCTGGGGCCAACGTCCTGACTTTC	CASTRAGAGANVLTF
.	16	TRBV4-2	TRBJ2-3	.	TGTGCCAGCAGCCAAGATCCCGGCCGGGGATATGGTACGCAGTATTTT	CASSQDPGRGYGTQYF